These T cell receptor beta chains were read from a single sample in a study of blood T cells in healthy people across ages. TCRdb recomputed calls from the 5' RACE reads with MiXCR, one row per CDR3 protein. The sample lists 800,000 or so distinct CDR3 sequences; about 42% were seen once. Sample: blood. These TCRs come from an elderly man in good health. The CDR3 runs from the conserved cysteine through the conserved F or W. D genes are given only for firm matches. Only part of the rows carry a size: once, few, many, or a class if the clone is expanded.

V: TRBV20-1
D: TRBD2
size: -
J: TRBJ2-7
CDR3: CSARGGLASGTFEQYF
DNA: TGCAGTGCTAGAGGGGGGTTGGCTAGCGGGACCTTCGAGCAGTACTTC

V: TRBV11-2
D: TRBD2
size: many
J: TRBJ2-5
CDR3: CASSLYGPGASGLPRAQYF
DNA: TGTGCCAGCAGCTTATACGGTCCGGGAGCTAGCGGACTACCGAGGGCCCAGTACTTC

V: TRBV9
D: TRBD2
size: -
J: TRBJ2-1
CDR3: CASSATTGGFNEQFF
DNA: TGTGCCAGCAGCGCCACGACCGGGGGGTTCAATGAGCAGTTCTTC

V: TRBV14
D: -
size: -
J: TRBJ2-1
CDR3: CASSQRSYFSYNEQFF
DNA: TGTGCCAGCAGCCAAAGGAGTTATTTCTCCTACAATGAGCAGTTCTTC

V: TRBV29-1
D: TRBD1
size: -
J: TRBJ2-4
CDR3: CSVGETGTAPLAKNIQYF
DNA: TGCAGCGTTGGGGAGACAGGGACAGCCCCCCTAGCCAAAAACATTCAGTACTTC

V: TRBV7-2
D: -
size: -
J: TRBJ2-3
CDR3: CASSLGSGFGPDTQYF
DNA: TGTGCTAGCAGCTTAGGAAGCGGGTTCGGCCCAGATACGCAGTATTTT

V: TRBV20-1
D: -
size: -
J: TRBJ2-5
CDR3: CSASPNKETQYF
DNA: TGCAGTGCTTCGCCGAATAAAGAGACCCAGTACTTC

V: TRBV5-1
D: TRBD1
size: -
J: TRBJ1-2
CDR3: CASGDRGVDGYTF
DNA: TGCGCCAGCGGGGACAGGGGAGTCGATGGCTACACCTTC

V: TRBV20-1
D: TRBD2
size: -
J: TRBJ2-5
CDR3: CSATAGGPRGEQYF
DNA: TGCAGTGCTACCGCGGGAGGGCCGCGGGGAGAGCAGTACTTC

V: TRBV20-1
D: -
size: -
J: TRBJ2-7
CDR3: CSAPSGSSADRRYEQYF
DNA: TGCAGTGCTCCGTCCGGCAGTTCCGCCGACCGGCGATACGAGCAGTACTTC

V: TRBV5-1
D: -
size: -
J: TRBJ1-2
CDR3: CASSLEGALSFYGYTF
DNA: TGCGCCAGCAGCTTGGAAGGGGCCCTGAGCTTCTATGGCTACACCTTC

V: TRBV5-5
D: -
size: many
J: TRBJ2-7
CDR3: CASSLTGAISYEQYF
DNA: TGTGCCAGCAGCTTGACGGGGGCCATATCCTACGAGCAGTACTTC

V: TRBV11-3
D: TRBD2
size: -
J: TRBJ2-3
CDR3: CASSHGTSGGGTDTQYF
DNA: TGTGCCAGCAGCCACGGGACTAGCGGGGGAGGCACAGATACGCAGTATTTT

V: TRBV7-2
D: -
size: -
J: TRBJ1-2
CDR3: CASSLAGRKDYGYTF
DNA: TGTGCCAGCAGCTTAGCGGGCCGGAAAGACTATGGCTACACCTTC

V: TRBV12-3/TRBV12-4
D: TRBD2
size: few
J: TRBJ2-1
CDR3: CASRDRAGDLSSYNEQFF
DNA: TGTGCCAGCAGGGATAGAGCGGGAGATCTCAGCTCCTACAATGAGCAGTTCTTC

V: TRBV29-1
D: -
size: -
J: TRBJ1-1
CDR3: CSAVGQYYTEAFF
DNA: TGCAGCGCCGTAGGGCAGTATTATACTGAAGCTTTCTTT

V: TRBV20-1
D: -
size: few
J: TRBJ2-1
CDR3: CSAEVRHYKEQFF
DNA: TGCAGTGCCGAGGTTCGCCACTACAAGGAGCAGTTCTTC

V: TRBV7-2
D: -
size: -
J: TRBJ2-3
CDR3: CASSFPGLPQYF
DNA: TGTGCCAGCAGCTTTCCCGGGCTTCCACAGTATTTT

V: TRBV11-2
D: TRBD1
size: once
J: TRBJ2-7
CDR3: CASKREWDSASYEQYF
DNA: TGTGCCAGCAAAAGGGAGTGGGACAGCGCGTCCTACGAGCAGTACTTC

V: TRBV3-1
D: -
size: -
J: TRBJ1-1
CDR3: CASSQERPMNTEAFF
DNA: TGTGCCAGCAGCCAAGAACGGCCTATGAACACTGAAGCTTTCTTT

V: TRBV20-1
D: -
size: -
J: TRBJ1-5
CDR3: CSARALDNQPQHF
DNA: TGCAGTGCCAGAGCCCTAGACAATCAGCCCCAGCATTTT

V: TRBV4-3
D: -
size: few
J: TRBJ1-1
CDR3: CASSPWPTNTEAFF
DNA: TGCGCCAGCAGCCCATGGCCTACGAACACTGAAGCTTTCTTT

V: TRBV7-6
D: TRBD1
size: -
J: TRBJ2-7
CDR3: CASSLTGGRGEQYF
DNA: TGTGCCAGCAGCTTAACAGGGGGCCGGGGAGAGCAGTACTTC

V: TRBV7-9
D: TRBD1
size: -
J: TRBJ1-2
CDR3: CASSLQGAWGYTF
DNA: TGTGCCAGCAGCCTTCAGGGGGCGTGGGGCTACACCTTC

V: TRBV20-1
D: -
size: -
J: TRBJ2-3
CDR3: CSANPRAPVAQYF
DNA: TGCAGTGCCAACCCCAGAGCACCGGTGGCGCAGTATTTT

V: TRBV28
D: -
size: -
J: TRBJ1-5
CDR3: CASTLMGDQHF
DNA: TGTGCCAGCACCCTCATGGGGGACCAGCATTTT

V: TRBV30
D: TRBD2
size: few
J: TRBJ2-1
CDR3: CAWSGLAGLNEQFF
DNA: TGTGCCTGGAGTGGACTAGCGGGCCTCAATGAGCAGTTCTTC

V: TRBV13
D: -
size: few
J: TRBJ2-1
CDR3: CASSASEVYEQFF
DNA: TGTGCCAGCAGCGCGAGTGAGGTCTATGAGCAGTTCTTC

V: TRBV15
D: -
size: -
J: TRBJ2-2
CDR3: CATSNGPGSTGELFF
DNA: TGTGCCACCAGCAACGGACCGGGCAGCACCGGGGAGCTGTTTTTT

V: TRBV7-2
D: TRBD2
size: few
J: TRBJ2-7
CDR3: CASSTTSGSGYEQYF
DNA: TGTGCCAGCAGCACGACTAGCGGGAGTGGGTACGAGCAGTACTTC

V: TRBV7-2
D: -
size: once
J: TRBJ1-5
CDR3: CASSLGGILPQHF
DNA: TGTGCCAGCAGCTTAGGCGGCATTCTACCCCAGCATTTT

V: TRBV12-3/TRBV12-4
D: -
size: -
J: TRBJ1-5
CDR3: CASSLREGPNQPQHF
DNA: TGTGCCAGCAGTTTAAGAGAAGGTCCCAATCAGCCCCAGCATTTT

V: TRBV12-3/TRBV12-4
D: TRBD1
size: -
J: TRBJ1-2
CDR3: CASTQGDRAYGYTF
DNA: TGTGCCAGCACTCAGGGGGACAGGGCCTATGGCTACACCTTC

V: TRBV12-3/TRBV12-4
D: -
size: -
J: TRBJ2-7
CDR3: CASSTNPGLGDYEQYF
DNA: TGTGCCAGCAGTACAAACCCGGGACTCGGAGACTACGAGCAGTACTTC

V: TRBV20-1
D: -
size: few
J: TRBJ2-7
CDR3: CSAEYEQYF
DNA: TGCAGTGCCGAATACGAGCAGTACTTC

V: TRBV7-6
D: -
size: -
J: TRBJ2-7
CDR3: CASSLEGGMNLYEQYF
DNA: TGTGCCAGCAGCTTAGAAGGCGGGATGAACCTCTACGAGCAGTACTTC

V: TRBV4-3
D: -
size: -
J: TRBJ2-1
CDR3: CASGQESGEQFF
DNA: TGCGCCAGCGGCCAAGAGTCAGGAGAGCAGTTCTTC

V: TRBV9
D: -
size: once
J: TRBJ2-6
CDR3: CASSVVRTSGANVLTF
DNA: TGTGCCAGCAGCGTAGTCCGGACCTCTGGGGCCAACGTCCTGACTTTC

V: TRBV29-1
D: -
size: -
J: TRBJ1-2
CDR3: CSVEARSWGYTF
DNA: TGCAGCGTTGAAGCTCGCTCTTGGGGCTACACCTTC

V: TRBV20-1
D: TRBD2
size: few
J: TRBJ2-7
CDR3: CSAPGTRVSEQYF
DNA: TGCAGTGCTCCCGGGACTAGAGTCTCCGAGCAGTACTTC

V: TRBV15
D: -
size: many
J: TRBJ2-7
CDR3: CATSRVVVGDHEQYF
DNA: TGTGCCACCAGCAGAGTAGTTGTGGGGGACCACGAGCAGTACTTC

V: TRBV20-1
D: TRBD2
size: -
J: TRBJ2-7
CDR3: CSARDNRLALGEQYF
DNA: TGCAGTGCTAGAGATAACCGACTAGCCCTAGGCGAGCAGTACTTC

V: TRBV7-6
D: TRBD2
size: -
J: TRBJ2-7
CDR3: CASSQLAGGPYEQYF
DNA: TGTGCCAGCAGCCAGCTAGCGGGAGGGCCCTACGAGCAGTACTTC

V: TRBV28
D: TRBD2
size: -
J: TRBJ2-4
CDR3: CASSSPGLAGVNIQYF
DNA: TGTGCCAGCAGTTCTCCGGGACTAGCGGGAGTAAACATTCAGTACTTC

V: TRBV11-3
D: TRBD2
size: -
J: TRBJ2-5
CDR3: CASSLGPTSGWETQYF
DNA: TGTGCCAGCAGCTTAGGACCAACTAGCGGGTGGGAGACCCAGTACTTC

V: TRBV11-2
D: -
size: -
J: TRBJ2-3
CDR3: CASKTGSWDQSTDTQYF
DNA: TGTGCCAGTAAAACAGGGTCGTGGGATCAGAGCACAGATACGCAGTATTTT

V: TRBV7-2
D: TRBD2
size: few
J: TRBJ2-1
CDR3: CASSPPEGLAGVYNEQFF
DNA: TGTGCCAGCAGCCCCCCAGAGGGGCTAGCGGGAGTATACAATGAGCAGTTCTTC

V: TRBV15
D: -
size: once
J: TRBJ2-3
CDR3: CATSRDYTDTQYF
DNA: TGTGCCACCAGCAGAGATTATACAGATACGCAGTATTTT

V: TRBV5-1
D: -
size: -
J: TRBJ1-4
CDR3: CASSSTMGAANEKLFF
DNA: TGCGCCAGCAGCTCCACCATGGGGGCAGCTAATGAAAAACTGTTTTTT

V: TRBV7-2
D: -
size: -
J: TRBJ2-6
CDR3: CASSSWTASSGANVLTF
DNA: TGTGCCAGCAGCTCCTGGACAGCCAGCTCTGGGGCCAACGTCCTGACTTTC

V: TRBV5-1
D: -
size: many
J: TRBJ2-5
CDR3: CASSLSSTQETQYF
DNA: TGCGCCAGCAGCTTGTCGAGCACGCAAGAGACCCAGTACTTC

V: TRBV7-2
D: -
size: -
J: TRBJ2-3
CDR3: CASSLQHTDTQYF
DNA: TGTGCCAGCAGCTTACAACACACAGATACGCAGTATTTT

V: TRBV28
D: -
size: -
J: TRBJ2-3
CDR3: CASSFAVPGRDTQYF
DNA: TGTGCCAGCAGTTTCGCGGTCCCGGGGAGGGATACGCAGTATTTT

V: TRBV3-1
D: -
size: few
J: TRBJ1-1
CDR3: CASSRTGRSTEAFF
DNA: TGTGCCAGCAGCCGAACCGGCCGCAGTACTGAAGCTTTCTTT

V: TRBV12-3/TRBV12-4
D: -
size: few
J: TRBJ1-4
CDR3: CASSSLTNEKLFF
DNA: TGTGCCAGCAGTTCACTGACGAATGAAAAACTGTTTTTT

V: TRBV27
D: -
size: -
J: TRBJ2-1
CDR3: CASSPSQFFRDAARYNEQLF
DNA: TGTGCCAGCAGTCCCTCTCAGTTCTTCCGGGACGCAGCACGATACAATGAGCAGCTCTTC

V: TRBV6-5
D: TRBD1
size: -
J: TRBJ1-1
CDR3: CASSKTGGIAEAFF
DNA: TGTGCCAGCAGTAAAACAGGGGGCATTGCTGAAGCTTTCTTT